The 25 T cell receptor beta chains in this list originate from one sample, sequenced in a study of shared clonotypes between healthy human individuals. Data came from immunoSEQ multiplex PCR; TCRdb stores just in-frame clones and leaves some out. The profile covers hundreds of thousands of clones, with around 95% appearing a single time and roughly 0.1% taken by the ten largest. CD45RO-negative, CCR7-selected cells formed the naive CD8 fraction, which excluded terminally differentiated effector memory CD45RA+ cells. Sequencing was done on a sample of naive CD8+ T cells sorted from blood. The receptors here all came from a woman under 40 in good health.

The J gene is TRBJ2-5, the V gene TRBV28, with 7 bases identical to TRBD1. Matching the DNA end better, TRBJ2-7 makes the J call doubtful. The germline gives CDR1 MDHEN, CDR2 SYDVKM. This CDR3 has 12 amino acids. The CDR3 DNA reads as TGTGCCTCCCGGGACAGTGGCTACGAGCAGTACTTC. Translated: CASRDSGYEQYF.

This sequence joins TRBV7-2 and TRBJ2-7; 9 positions match TRBD2. CDR3 length: 16 amino acids. Germline V gene lookup returns CDR1 SGHTA and CDR2 FQGNSA. J gave up 7 bases and V 0 bases, and 10 bases lay outside the gene matches. CDR3 residues: CASSLALREGLWEQYF. CDR3 bases: TGTGCCAGCAGCTTAGCTCTGCGGGAGGGGCTATGGGAGCAGTACTTC.

The chain couples TRBV28 to TRBJ2-7; 7 positions agree with TRBD1. Germline-derived CDR1 and CDR2 are MDHEN and SYDVKM. The V and J ends lost 5 bases and 2 bases, in that order; junction bases with no gene match: 6. The CDR3 totals 14 residues. CDR3 DNA sequence: TGTGCCAGCAGTCAGTCCGGGACAGCCTACGAGCAGTACTTC. Its protein product is CASSQSGTAYEQYF.

J is TRBJ2-2 and V is TRBV6-5, with D uncertain. Between the trimmed V and J ends, which lost 2 bases and 5 bases, there was a span of 6 bases. Looked up from germline, CDR1 is MNHEY and CDR2 is SVGAGI. This CDR3 has 13 amino acids. CDR3: CASSYGETGELFF. The CDR3 region has the DNA TGTGCCAGCAGTTACGGAGAAACCGGGGAGCTGTTTTTT.

This chain joins TRBV7-8 and TRBJ2-3; 7 bases line up with TRBD1. This CDR3 has 14 residues. Germline V gene sequence: CDR1 SGHVS, CDR2 FQNEAQ. The V and J ends lost 1 base and 4 bases, in that order; junction bases with no gene match: 2. The CDR3 nucleotides read TGTGCCAGCAGCTTAGGACAGGGTCCAGATACGCAGTATTTT. Its translation is CASSLGQGPDTQYF.

The chain employs TRBV19 and TRBJ1-5; D unresolved. This CDR3 is 13 amino acids long. With 2 bases removed from V and 7 bases from J, the gap between germline ends came to 9 bases. Germline CDR1 LNHDA, CDR2 SQIVND (reference sequence). The DNA for the CDR3 is TGTGCCAGTAGTATAATGTTGGAACAGCCCCAGCATTTT. As protein: CASSIMLEQPQHF.

The chain couples TRBV5-6 to TRBJ1-5, with 7 bases aligning to TRBD1. The CDR3 length is 14 residues. The V segment lost 3 bases and the J segment 7 bases; nucleotides outside the gene matches: 7. Looked up from germline, CDR1 is SGHDT and CDR2 is YYEEEE. The CDR3 DNA reads as TGTGCCAGCAGCTGGGGAGCAGGGGGACAGCCCCAGCATTTT. This translates into CASSWGAGGQPQHF.

J is TRBJ2-6 and V is TRBV7-9; a possible D gene is TRBD2 (5 bases). The V end was cut by 1 base, the J end by 2 bases, with 6 bases between. There are 15 residues in the CDR3. Germline loops: CDR1 SEHNR, CDR2 FQNEAQ (reference sequence). CDR3 amino acids: CASSLGGAGANVLTF. The CDR3 nucleotides are TGTGCCAGCAGCTTAGGGGGAGCTGGGGCCAACGTCCTGACTTTC.

This clone was detected only once. The chain links TRBV27 to TRBJ2-7; TRBD1 matches at 7 bases. CDR3 size: 16 residues. The germline gives CDR1 MNHEY, CDR2 SMNVEV (reference sequence). The J segment lost 6 bases and the V segment lost 6 bases, leaving 17 bases of the junction unmatched. CDR3: CASRSFPPGTEGEQYF. The CDR3 DNA reads TGTGCCAGCAGAAGTTTTCCCCCCGGGACAGAGGGCGAGCAGTACTTC.

V gene TRBV27 combines with J gene TRBJ1-5; D might be TRBD1 (5 bases). With 5 bases removed from V and 3 bases from J, the gap between germline ends came to 26 bases. CDR1 is MNHEY and CDR2 is SMNVEV in the germline V gene (reference sequence). CDR3 size: 19 residues. CDR3 DNA sequence: TGTGCCAGCAGTCCCCACTCCGCGGGGGAATGGGGGATCAATCAGCCCCAGCATTTT. Translated: CASSPHSAGEWGINQPQHF.

The rearrangement uses TRBV28 and TRBJ2-5, with 9 bases fitting TRBD2. V was pared by 4 bases and J by 4 bases, with 10 bases of the junction left unmatched. From germline, CDR1 is MDHEN and CDR2 SYDVKM. The CDR3 is 16 residues long. The CDR3 is CASSSPVEREAETQYF. CDR3 nucleotide sequence: TGTGCCAGCAGTTCACCAGTGGAGCGGGAGGCAGAGACCCAGTACTTC.

The chain recombines TRBV18 with TRBJ2-7; D is possibly TRBD2 (6 bases). The CDR3 length is 19 residues. V lost 1 base and J 2 bases, leaving 24 bases between the germline ends. Germline loops: CDR1 KGHSH, CDR2 LQKENI. This CDR3 is CASSPQPPGREVSAYEQYF. The CDR3 DNA is TGTGCCAGCTCACCACAACCCCCAGGTAGGGAGGTTTCGGCCTACGAGCAGTACTTC.

V and J are TRBV28 and TRBJ2-7; 8 positions match TRBD1. Trimming at V came to 4 bases and at J to 3 bases, leaving 8 bases not matched to a gene. Germline CDR1 and CDR2: MDHEN and SYDVKM. CDR3 length: 15 amino acids. The chain's CDR3 is CASSSRQGQGYEQYF. As DNA, the CDR3 is TGTGCCAGCAGTTCCCGCCAAGGACAGGGCTACGAGCAGTACTTC.

J is TRBJ1-2 and V is TRBV6-1; 11 bases are shared with TRBD1. This CDR3 contains 17 residues. The germline V gene has CDR1 MNHNS and CDR2 SASEGT. Germline trimming cut 4 bases from V and 5 bases from J; bases unmatched to any gene: 12. CDR3 amino acids: CASSASGTGGFGYGYTF. In DNA, the CDR3 is TGTGCCAGCAGTGCCTCCGGGACAGGGGGTTTTGGGTATGGCTACACCTTC.

This clone is a singleton in its sample. The chain combines TRBV28 with TRBJ2-7; possible D gene TRBD2, 6 bases. Germline lookup yields CDR1 MDHEN and CDR2 SYDVKM. CDR3 length: 13 amino acids. Trimming removed 10 bases at V and 3 bases at J, with 16 bases between. CDR3 sequence: CAIRKGLIYEQYF. The CDR3 region has the DNA TGTGCCATCAGAAAGGGACTGATCTACGAGCAGTACTTC.

The chain recombines TRBV28 with TRBJ1-1; 7 nucleotides agree with TRBD1. Trimming took 5 bases from V and 3 from J; bases not matched to a gene: 12. This CDR3 spans 16 amino acids. CDR1 MDHEN and CDR2 SYDVKM come from the germline V gene. The DNA for the CDR3 is TGTGCCAGCAGTGCACTTCCACAGGGGAAGGACACTGAAGCTTTCTTT. It codes for CASSALPQGKDTEAFF.

This sequence joins TRBV5-6 and TRBJ2-1, with 7 bases aligning to TRBD2. Looked up from germline, CDR1 is SGHDT and CDR2 is YYEEEE. This CDR3 has 13 amino acids. V gave up 3 bases and J gave up 7 bases; unmatched junction bases: 4. The DNA for the CDR3 is TGTGCCAGCAGCTCCATGGGAGGGAATGAGCAGTTCTTC. Translation: CASSSMGGNEQFF.

The chain couples TRBV30 to TRBJ2-7; TRBD2 is a possible D gene (5 bases). The CDR3 runs 11 residues. The germline gives CDR1 GTSNPN, CDR2 SVGIG (reference sequence). Trimming took 0 bases from V and 5 from J, leaving 5 bases between them. Written as DNA, the CDR3 is TGTGCCTGGAGTGTCGGGGACGAGCAGTACTTC. Protein sequence: CAWSVGDEQYF.

The chain links TRBV7-6 to TRBJ2-3; D ambiguous. The ends were cut back, 2 bases at V and 4 bases at J, with 4 bases in the middle. The CDR3 runs to 12 residues. The germline CDR1 and CDR2 sequences are SGHVS and FNYEAQ. The CDR3 here is CASSLLPDTQYF. The CDR3 nucleotides read TGTGCCAGCAGCTTACTACCAGATACGCAGTATTTT.

V and J are TRBV7-6 and TRBJ2-2; D possibly matches TRBD1 or TRBD2 (5 bases each). V was cut by 5 bases and J by 4 bases, with 14 bases left in between. CDR3 length: 15 amino acids. Germline V lookup: CDR1 SGHVS, CDR2 FNYEAQ. The CDR3 here is CASSPDWGTTGELFF. The CDR3, as DNA: TGTGCCAGCAGCCCGGACTGGGGGACCACCGGGGAGCTGTTTTTT. Full variable domain (rest looked up from reference TRBV7-6 and TRBJ2-2): GAGVSQSPRYKVTKRGQDVALRCDPISGHVSLYWYRQALGQGPEFLTYFNYEAQQDKSGLPNDRFSAERPEGSISTLTIQRTEQRDSAMYRCASSPDWGTTGELFFGEGSRLTVL.

The chain combines TRBV4-2 with TRBJ2-1; D gene uncertain. Germline V gene lookup returns CDR1 LGHNA and CDR2 YNFKEQ. The CDR3 covers 13 residues. V was trimmed by 1 base and J by 9 bases, leaving 10 bases between them. The DNA for the CDR3 is TGTGCCAGCAGCCAAGGGCTAGACGGTGAGCAGTTCTTC. Encoded protein: CASSQGLDGEQFF.

The chain uses TRBV28 and TRBJ2-7, with 9 nucleotides matching TRBD1. Germline V gene lookup returns CDR1 MDHEN and CDR2 SYDVKM. The length of the CDR3 is 18 residues. V trimming: 5 bases; J trimming: 0 bases; junction bases outside the gene matches: 14. CDR3 residues: CASSTPGTGKGSSYEQYF. The CDR3 region has the DNA TGTGCCAGCAGTACGCCCGGGACAGGGAAGGGGAGCTCCTACGAGCAGTACTTC.

CDR3 sequence (DNA): TGTGCCAGCAGCACCGGGACTAGCGGTCCAGATACGCAGTATTTT. This sequence encodes CASSTGTSGPDTQYF. The gene calls are TRBV7-8 and TRBJ2-3; 11 bases are shared with TRBD2. Trimming cost V 5 bases and J 4 bases; bases outside gene matches: 5. The CDR3 is 15 amino acids. The germline gives CDR1 SGHVS, CDR2 FQNEAQ.

This chain joins TRBV9 and TRBJ2-7, with 8 bases aligning to TRBD2. The trim removed 4 bases at V and 3 bases at J, leaving 6 bases unmatched. The CDR3 is 14 amino acids. Germline V gene sequence: CDR1 SGDLS, CDR2 YYNGEE. CDR3 amino acids: CASSSDTSGYEQYF. The DNA for the CDR3 is TGTGCCAGCAGCTCGGATACTAGCGGCTACGAGCAGTACTTC. The full variable domain, its missing parts supplied by reference TRBV9 and TRBJ2-7, is DSGVTQTPKHLITATGQRVTLRCSPRSGDLSVYWYQQSLDQGLQFLIQYYNGEERAKGNILERFSAQQFPDLHSELNLSSLELGDSALYFCASSSDTSGYEQYFGPGTRLTVT.

This chain uses TRBV27 with TRBJ2-1; a possible D gene is TRBD1 (5 bases). Trimming removed 2 bases from V and 8 bases from J, with 13 bases in between. The CDR3 is 14 residues long. Germline V gene lookup returns CDR1 MNHEY and CDR2 SMNVEV (reference sequence). The CDR3 loop reads CASSLDLTAHEQFF. The CDR3 bases are TGTGCCAGCAGTTTAGATTTGACAGCTCATGAGCAGTTCTTC.